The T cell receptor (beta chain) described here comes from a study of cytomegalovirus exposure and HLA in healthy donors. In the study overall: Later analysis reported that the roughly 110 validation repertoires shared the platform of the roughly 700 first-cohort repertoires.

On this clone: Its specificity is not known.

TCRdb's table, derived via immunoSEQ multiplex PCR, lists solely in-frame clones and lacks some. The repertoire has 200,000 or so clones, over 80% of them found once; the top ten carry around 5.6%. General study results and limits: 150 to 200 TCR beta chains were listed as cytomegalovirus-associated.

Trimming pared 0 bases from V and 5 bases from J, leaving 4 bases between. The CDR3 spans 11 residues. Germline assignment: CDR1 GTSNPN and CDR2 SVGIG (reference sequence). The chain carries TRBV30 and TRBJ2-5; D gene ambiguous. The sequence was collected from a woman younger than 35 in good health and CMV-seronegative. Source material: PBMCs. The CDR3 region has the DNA TGTGCCTGGAGTGTCGGGGAGACCCAGTACTTC. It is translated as CAWSVGETQYF.